This T cell receptor (beta chain) was sequenced in a study of T cells after yellow fever vaccination. One entry per CDR3 protein, called by TCRdb with MiXCR from the 5' RACE reads. The profile shows around 4,800 distinct CDR3 sequences, under 10% of them singletons. This CDR3 region has 14 residues. The germline V gene has CDR1 SGHAT and CDR2 FQNNGV. Trimming took 5 bases from V and 6 from J, leaving 17 bases between them. The clonotype originates from a man in his thirties or forties who received the YFV17D yellow fever vaccine. Sequences were derived from PBMCs, either bulk or a sorted T-cell subset (CD4+, CD8+, memory, or dextramer-sorted; not recorded which), sampled 15 days after the yellow fever booster vaccination. The chain joins TRBV11-2 to TRBJ2-7; unclear D gene. CDR3 sequence reads: CASSGEMLGGEQYF. The CDR3 DNA reads TGTGCCAGCAGCGGAGAGATGTTGGGTGGCGAGCAGTACTTC.